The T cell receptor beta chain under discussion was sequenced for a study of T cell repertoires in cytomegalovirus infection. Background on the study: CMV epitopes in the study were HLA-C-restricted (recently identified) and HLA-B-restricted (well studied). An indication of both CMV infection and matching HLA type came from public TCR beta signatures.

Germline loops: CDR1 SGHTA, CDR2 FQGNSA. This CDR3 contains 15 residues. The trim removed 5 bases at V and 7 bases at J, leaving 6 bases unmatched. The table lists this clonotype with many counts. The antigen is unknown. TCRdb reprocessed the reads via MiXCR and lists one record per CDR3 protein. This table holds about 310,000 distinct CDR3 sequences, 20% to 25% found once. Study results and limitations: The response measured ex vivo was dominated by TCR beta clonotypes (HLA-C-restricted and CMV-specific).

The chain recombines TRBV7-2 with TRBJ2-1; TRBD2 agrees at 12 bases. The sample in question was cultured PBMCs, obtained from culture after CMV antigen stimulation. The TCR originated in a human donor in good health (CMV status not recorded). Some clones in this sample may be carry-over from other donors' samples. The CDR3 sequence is CASSPRTSGNNEQFF. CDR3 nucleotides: TGTGCCAGCAGCCCAAGGACTAGCGGGAATAATGAGCAGTTCTTC. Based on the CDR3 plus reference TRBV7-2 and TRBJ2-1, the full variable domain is GAGVSQSPSNKVTEKGKDVELRCDPISGHTALYWYRQSLGQGLEFLIYFQGNSAPDKSGLPSDRFSAERTGGSVSTLTIQRTQQEDSAVYLCASSPRTSGNNEQFFGPGTRLTVL.